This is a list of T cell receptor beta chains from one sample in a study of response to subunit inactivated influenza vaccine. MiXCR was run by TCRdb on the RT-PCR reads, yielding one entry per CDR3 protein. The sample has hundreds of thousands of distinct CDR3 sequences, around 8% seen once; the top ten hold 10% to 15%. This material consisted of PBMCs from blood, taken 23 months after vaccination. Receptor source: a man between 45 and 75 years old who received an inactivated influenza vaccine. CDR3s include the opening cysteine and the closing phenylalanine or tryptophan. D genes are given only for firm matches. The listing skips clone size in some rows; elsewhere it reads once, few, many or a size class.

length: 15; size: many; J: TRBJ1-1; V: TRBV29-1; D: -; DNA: TGCAGCGTTGAATTCGAGGCCACGGGGGACACTGAAGCTTTCTTT; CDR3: CSVEFEATGDTEAFF
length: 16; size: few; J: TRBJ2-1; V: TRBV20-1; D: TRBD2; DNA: TGCAGTGCTAGAGACCCCGGGACTAACACCTACAATGAGCAGTTCTTC; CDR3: CSARDPGTNTYNEQFF
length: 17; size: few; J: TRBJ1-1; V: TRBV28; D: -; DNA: TGTGCCAGCAGTTTAACAAACCGAGGACTAATGAACACTGAAGCTTTCTTT; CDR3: CASSLTNRGLMNTEAFF
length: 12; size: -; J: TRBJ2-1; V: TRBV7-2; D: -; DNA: TGTGCCAGCAGCTGGTTAGCTGGTGAGCAGTTCTTC; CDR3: CASSWLAGEQFF
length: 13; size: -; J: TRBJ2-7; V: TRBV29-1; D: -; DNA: TGCAGCGTACTTCCTGGCGGGTACCACGAGCAGTACTTC; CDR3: CSVLPGGYHEQYF
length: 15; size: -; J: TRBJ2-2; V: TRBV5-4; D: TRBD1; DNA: TGTGCCAGCAGCATTGGACAGGGTCACACCGGGGAGCTGTTTTTT; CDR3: CASSIGQGHTGELFF
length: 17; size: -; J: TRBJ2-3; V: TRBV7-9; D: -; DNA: TGTGCCAGCAGCTTACCCAAAGGGAGCACTAGCACAGATACGCAGTATTTT; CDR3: CASSLPKGSTSTDTQYF
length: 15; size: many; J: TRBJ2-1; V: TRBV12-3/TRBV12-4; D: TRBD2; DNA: TGTGCCAGCAGTTCGACTAGCGGGAGACACAATGAGCAGTTCTTC; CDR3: CASSSTSGRHNEQFF
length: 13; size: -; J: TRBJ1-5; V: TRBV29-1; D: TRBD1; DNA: TGCAGCGTCCGACAGGGCCTGAATCAGCCCCAGCATTTT; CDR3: CSVRQGLNQPQHF
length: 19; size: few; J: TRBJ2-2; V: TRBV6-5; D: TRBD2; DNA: TGTGCCAGCAGTTACGGACTAGCGGGGGGGCCGGCGAACACCGGGGAGCTGTTTTTT; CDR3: CASSYGLAGGPANTGELFF
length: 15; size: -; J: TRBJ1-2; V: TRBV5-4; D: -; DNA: TGTGCCAGCAGCCCCCCTGGGTCGACAGTCGGTGGCTACACCTTC; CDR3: CASSPPGSTVGGYTF
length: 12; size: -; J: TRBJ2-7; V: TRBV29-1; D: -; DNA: TGCAGCGCTAGGTCGGGACCCTACGAGCAGTACTTC; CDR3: CSARSGPYEQYF
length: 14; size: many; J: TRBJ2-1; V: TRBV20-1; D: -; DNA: TGCAGTGCGAGGGAGACTAGCTCCTACAATGAGCAGTTCTTC; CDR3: CSARETSSYNEQFF
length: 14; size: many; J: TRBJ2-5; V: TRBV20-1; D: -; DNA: TGCAGTGCTGAGGACATTGTGGGAAGGGAGACCCAGTACTTC; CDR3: CSAEDIVGRETQYF
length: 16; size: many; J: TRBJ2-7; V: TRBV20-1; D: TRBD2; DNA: TGCAGTGCTAGAGATGTCGCGAGCGGGAGCTGGTCGGAGCAGTACTTC; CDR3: CSARDVASGSWSEQYF
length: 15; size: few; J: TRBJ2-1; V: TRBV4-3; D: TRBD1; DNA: TGCGCCAGCAGCCAAGATGTACAGGGGGCTTTAGAGCAGTTCTTC; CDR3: CASSQDVQGALEQFF
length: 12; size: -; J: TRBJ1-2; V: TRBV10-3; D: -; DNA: TGTGCCATCAGTACTACAGGGAGTGGCTACACCTTC; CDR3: CAISTTGSGYTF